This T cell receptor beta chain was identified in a study of cytomegalovirus exposure and HLA in healthy donors. Study information: In a previous analysis, 100 million to 140 million unique TCR beta sequences were found from roughly 180 million T cells.

For this clone: Its antigen is not identified.

Germline V CDR1 and CDR2: LNHNV, YYDKDF (reference sequence). The length of the CDR3 is 14 residues. Trimming cost V 2 bases and J 5 bases; bases outside gene matches: 2. The PCR made use of 60 Vbeta and 13 Jbeta primers. Profiled with immunoSEQ multiplex PCR; TCRdb holds only in-frame clones, not every one. The sample consists of 100,000 or so clones, around 81% of them appearing once. Among the donors, all were healthy bone marrow donors. Study conclusions and caveats: A link between a missense DCLRE1C variant and TCR beta V- and J-gene trimming emerged from a later analysis. Later work showed greater clonal expansion in HLA-associated TCR beta chains than in equally common others.

The sample comprised PBMCs. The source of this sequence is a man aged 40-49 years in good health and CMV-seropositive. The chain links TRBV15 to TRBJ2-2, with 7 bases that match TRBD2. Written as DNA, the CDR3 is TGTGCCACCAGCAGATTTAGCGGGACCGGGGAGCTGTTTTTT. Protein: CATSRFSGTGELFF.